Listed below are T cell receptor beta chains from one sample, sequenced in a study of shared clonotypes between healthy human individuals. The method was immunoSEQ multiplex PCR; TCRdb's version includes in-frame clones alone and lacks a portion of them. The sample carries 400,000 to 600,000 clones, 79% recorded once. Sequences were obtained from PBMCs. Receptor source: a woman aged 40 to 55 in good health. Some clones in this sample may be carry-over from other donors' samples. The CDR3 runs from the conserved cysteine through the conserved F or W. Fields, in order: J gene, CDR3 length, V gene, CDR3 protein.

>TRBJ1-1|13|TRBV7-7
CASSLGSNTEAFF
>TRBJ2-7|12|TRBV7-9
CASSPWTDEQYF
>TRBJ2-6|19|TRBV15
CATSSPGTEAGSGANVLTF
>TRBJ2-5|15|TRBV19
CASSTLAGAGETQYF
>TRBJ1-5|15|TRBV6-1
CASSQEGTGNQPQHF
>TRBJ2-5|16|TRBV6-5
CASSYSIVQSQETQYF
>TRBJ1-1|14|TRBV6-1
CASSDRQGGTEAFF
>TRBJ2-7|14|TRBV29-1
CSVPIRTGGHEQYF
>TRBJ1-2|14|TRBV2
CASSERAGGHGYTF
>TRBJ2-7|14|TRBV28
CASSQTGQGYEQYF
>TRBJ2-1|11|TRBV28
CASSFAGQQFF
>TRBJ2-1|16|TRBV5-1
CASSSDRGHRYNEQFF
>TRBJ2-2|13|TRBV5-1
CASSYDGTGELFF
>TRBJ2-7|15|TRBV6-6
CASTPPGDGYYEQYF
>TRBJ2-7|16|TRBV4-2
CASSRESIGSGYEQYF
>TRBJ2-3|13|TRBV30
CAWRGKATDTQYF
>TRBJ1-2|13|TRBV5-4
CASRAGTAGGYTF
>TRBJ2-1|14|TRBV21-1
CASTTSGRGNEQFF
>TRBJ1-1|15|TRBV18
CASSPWGEMNTEAFF